A selection of T cell receptor beta chains follows, all from one sample in a study of PD-1 blockade in classical Hodgkin lymphoma. The protocol was immunoSEQ multiplex PCR, while the TCRdb copy is restricted to in-frame clones and leaves out a portion. The top ten hold 15% of the sample, which has 55,000 to 65,000 clones, approximately 90% seen once. The sample was peripheral blood mononuclear cells (PBMCs), taken at baseline. The source is a human donor with classical Hodgkin lymphoma. Each CDR3 is given with its conserved first and last residue. D genes are given only for firm matches. Some rows mark clone size as missing; the rest say once, few, many or name a class of expanded clone.

clone_size j_call d_call v_call cdr3_aa cdr3_nt
- TRBJ1-4 TRBD1 TRBV15 CATSRGSGQGALWTNEKLFF TGTGCCACCAGCAGAGGTTCGGGACAGGGGGCTTTATGGACTAATGAAAAACTGTTTTTT
- TRBJ2-5 - TRBV5-4 CASSPQGLGETQYF TGTGCCAGCAGCCCGCAGGGGTTGGGGGAGACCCAGTACTTC
- TRBJ2-2 - TRBV25-1 CASRNTGELFF TGTGCCAGCAGGAATACCGGGGAGCTGTTTTTT
- TRBJ1-2 - TRBV30 CAWRQGARGANYGYTF TGTGCCTGGAGGCAAGGGGCGCGGGGGGCTAACTATGGCTACACCTTC
- TRBJ1-4 - TRBV5-5 CASSLWSDEKLFF TGTGCCAGCAGCCTTTGGTCGGATGAAAAACTGTTTTTT
- TRBJ2-2 - TRBV2 CASGGPLPNTGELFF TGTGCCAGCGGGGGTCCCCTTCCCAACACCGGGGAGCTGTTTTTT
- TRBJ1-3 TRBD1 TRBV5-3 CARSQILRPQDRRTGNTIYF TGTGCCAGAAGCCAAATATTACGCCCCCAGGACAGGAGGACTGGAAACACCATATATTTT
- TRBJ1-2 TRBD1 TRBV10-2 CASSERQGPYTF TGCGCCAGCAGTGAGAGACAGGGCCCCTACACCTTC
- TRBJ2-3 - TRBV7-2 CASSSLVGTDTQYF TGTGCCAGCAGCTCGCTGGTTGGCACAGATACGCAGTATTTT
- TRBJ2-3 TRBD2 TRBV11-1 CASSSRAELAGGTDTQYF TGTGCCAGCAGCTCACGTGCGGAACTAGCGGGGGGCACAGATACGCAGTATTTT
- TRBJ1-1 - TRBV19 CASSFLSGLAEAFF TGTGCCAGTAGTTTCCTGTCGGGGTTAGCTGAAGCTTTCTTT
once TRBJ1-1 - TRBV28 CASSLWRWTEAFF TGTGCCAGCAGTTTATGGAGGTGGACTGAAGCTTTCTTT
- TRBJ2-7 - TRBV15 CATQNHGGPTYEQYF TGTGCCACCCAAAACCACGGGGGCCCCACCTACGAGCAGTACTTC
- TRBJ2-1 - TRBV5-1 CASTWDLSSYNEQFF TGCGCCAGCACTTGGGACCTGAGCTCCTACAATGAGCAGTTCTTC
- TRBJ2-7 - TRBV7-8 CASSLRELYEQYF TGTGCCAGCAGCCTCCGGGAACTCTACGAGCAGTACTTC
once TRBJ2-4 - TRBV27 CASSLGGPKNIQYF TGTGCCAGCAGTTTAGGGGGACCCAAAAACATTCAGTACTTC
- TRBJ2-2 - TRBV6-1 CASPRLNTGELFF TGTGCCAGCCCCAGGTTGAACACCGGGGAGCTGTTTTTT
- TRBJ2-2 TRBD2 TRBV14 CASSPIPGLAGVVHTGELFF TGTGCCAGCAGCCCAATTCCCGGACTAGCGGGGGTGGTTCACACCGGGGAGCTGTTTTTT
- TRBJ1-1 - TRBV12-5 CASGLVLGRGLLLSDSNTEAFF TGTGCTAGTGGTTTGGTACTTGGAAGAGGGCTCCTTTTGTCGGACTCGAACACTGAAGCTTTCTTT
few TRBJ1-1 - TRBV20-1 CSPRDTEAFF TGCTCCCCTAGGGACACTGAAGCTTTCTTT
- TRBJ2-2 - TRBV20-1 CSAAGTGELFF TGCAGTGCTGCGGGGACCGGGGAGCTGTTTTTT
once TRBJ1-1 - TRBV5-6 CASSPTILQGNNAFF TGTGCCAGCAGCCCCACCATCCTACAGGGAAACAACGCTTTCTTT
- TRBJ2-7 - TRBV4-1 CASTSYEQYF TGCGCCAGCACCTCCTACGAGCAGTACTTC
- TRBJ2-7 - TRBV11-2 CASSLGVVPPAPLYEQYF TGTGCCAGCAGCTTAGGTGTAGTGCCCCCCGCCCCCCTCTACGAGCAGTACTTC
few TRBJ1-3 - TRBV29-1 CSVLGGSGSGNTIYF TGCAGCGTGCTTGGGGGCTCGGGCTCTGGAAACACCATATATTTT
- TRBJ1-1 - TRBV18 CASRTGTPNTEAFF TGTGCCAGCCGAACGGGGACCCCGAACACTGAAGCTTTCTTT
once TRBJ1-1 TRBD1 TRBV2 CASSLQGTEAFF TGTGCCAGCAGTCTACAGGGGACTGAAGCTTTCTTT
- TRBJ1-6 TRBD1 TRBV10-3 CAIRGTGDNSPLHF TGTGCCATCAGGGGGACAGGGGATAATTCACCCCTCCACTTT
- TRBJ2-2 - TRBV5-1 CASSLGVANTGELFF TGCGCCAGCAGCTTGGGGGTTGCGAACACCGGGGAGCTGTTTTTT
- TRBJ2-7 - TRBV6-5 CASSYSPGDAYEQYF TGTGCCAGCAGTTACTCTCCAGGGGATGCCTACGAGCAGTACTTC
- TRBJ1-2 - TRBV27 CASSPRTALNYGYTF TGTGCCAGCAGTCCCAGGACAGCGCTTAACTATGGCTACACCTTC
- TRBJ2-7 - TRBV14 CASTGFRRGVYEQYF TGTGCCAGCACCGGATTTCGCAGGGGGGTCTACGAGCAGTACTTC
- TRBJ2-3 - TRBV6-5 CASSYTDTDTQYF TGTGCCAGCAGTTACACGGACACAGATACGCAGTATTTT
- TRBJ2-7 TRBD2 TRBV6-6 CASSTTGRVAEQYF TGTGCCAGCAGCACAACGGGGAGGGTGGCCGAGCAGTACTTC
- TRBJ1-1 - TRBV29-1 CSAWAEINTEAFF TGCAGCGCATGGGCCGAGATAAACACTGAAGCTTTCTTT
- TRBJ1-2 TRBD1 TRBV7-9 CASSLDGVGQGAQYGYTF TGTGCCAGCAGCTTAGATGGGGTCGGGCAGGGGGCTCAATATGGCTACACCTTC
- TRBJ2-7 - TRBV11-2 CASSWQPRYEQYF TGTGCCAGCAGTTGGCAGCCACGCTACGAGCAGTACTTC
- TRBJ1-2 - TRBV30 CAWRTDNYGYTF TGTGCCTGGCGGACAGACAACTATGGCTACACCTTC
- TRBJ1-2 TRBD1 TRBV6-4 CASSYTPGGFYGYTF TGTGCCAGCAGTTACACTCCAGGGGGCTTCTATGGCTACACCTTC
once TRBJ2-4 - TRBV18 CASSPLGQGGSAKNIQYF TGTGCCAGCTCACCACTCGGCCAGGGGGGGAGCGCCAAAAACATTCAGTACTTC
- TRBJ1-5 - TRBV6-4 CASSDYPGDDQPQHF TGTGCCAGCAGTGACTACCCAGGGGATGACCAGCCCCAGCATTTT
- TRBJ2-7 - TRBV9 CASSPRDRSYEQYF TGTGCCAGCAGCCCAAGGGACCGAAGCTACGAGCAGTACTTC
once TRBJ2-1 TRBD2 TRBV2 CASSYLAGPNEQFF TGTGCCAGCTCCTATCTAGCGGGGCCAAATGAGCAGTTCTTC
- TRBJ1-3 - TRBV4-1 CASSQEHGSSAGNTIYF TGCGCCAGCAGCCAAGAGCATGGGAGTTCTGCTGGAAACACCATATATTTT